This entry lists 22 T cell receptor beta chains sequenced from one sample in a study of blood T cell repertoires in COVID-19. Sequencing was performed with immunoSEQ multiplex PCR; in TCRdb, only in-frame clones are kept and a portion is missing. The table shows 150,000 to 200,000 clones, with 60% to 80% occurring only once. The sequencing input was peripheral blood. These receptors all stem from a man in his 70s with acute or convalescent COVID-19.

The chain has TRBV5-6 and TRBJ2-3; possibly TRBD2 for D (7 bases). V was pared by 0 bases and J by 2 bases, with 10 bases between. The CDR3 has 15 amino acids. CDR1 and CDR2 from the germline V gene are SGHDT and YYEEEE. This CDR3 reads CASSLVAGATDTQYF. The CDR3 bases are TGTGCCAGCAGCTTGGTGGCGGGGGCCACAGATACGCAGTATTTT.

The chain couples TRBV9 to TRBJ2-7; TRBD1 agrees at 8 bases. CDR1 and CDR2 (germline): SGDLS, YYNGEE. Trimming at V came to 0 bases and at J to 6 bases, leaving 11 bases not matched to a gene. The CDR3 is 16 amino acids. Here the CDR3 DNA reads TGTGCCAGCAGCGTAGAGTCACGGACAGGGTTACTCGAGCAGTACTTC. It yields the protein CASSVESRTGLLEQYF.

Here the CDR3 reads CASSPGAYPIYEQYF. The CDR3 DNA is TGTGCCAGTAGTCCGGGTGCATACCCCATCTACGAGCAGTACTTC. V is TRBV19 and J is TRBJ2-7; D is unresolved. CDR1 is LNHDA, CDR2 SQIVND, per germline (reference sequence). This CDR3 is 15 amino acids long. Deletions cut 5 bases from V and 3 bases from J, with 17 bases between.

V usage is TRBV4-1 and J usage is TRBJ2-1; the match to TRBD2 covers 10 bases. The J segment lost 0 bases and the V segment lost 2 bases, leaving 7 bases of the junction unmatched. Germline CDR1 reads MGHRA; CDR2 reads YSYEKL. CDR3 length: 18 residues. CDR3 nucleotide sequence: TGCGCCAGCAGCCAACGGACTAGCGGAGATAGCTCCTACAATGAGCAGTTCTTC. It is translated as CASSQRTSGDSSYNEQFF.

V and J are TRBV29-1 and TRBJ2-3; 7 bases match TRBD1. The CDR3 covers 14 residues. CDR1 is SQVTM and CDR2 is ANQGSEA in the germline V gene. V lost 3 bases to trimming and J lost 4 bases; unmatched junction nucleotides: 7. In nucleotides, the CDR3 is TGCAGCGTTGATATGAACAGGGGATCAGATACGCAGTATTTT. Translated: CSVDMNRGSDTQYF.

The V gene is TRBV15, the J gene TRBJ1-3, with D tentatively TRBD1 (5 bases). Trimming removed 5 bases at V and 0 bases at J, with 14 bases between. This CDR3 is 16 amino acids long. Germline CDR1 and CDR2: LNHNV and YYDKDF (reference sequence). The CDR3 DNA is TGTGCCACCAGCGCGGGGGTGGGGAGCTCTGGAAACACCATATATTTT. Amino acid sequence: CATSAGVGSSGNTIYF.

The chain carries TRBV20-1 and TRBJ1-2; TRBD1 matches 7 bases. The CDR3 contains 15 residues. V trimming: 3 bases; J trimming: 4 bases; junction bases outside the gene matches: 11. Germline V gene lookup returns CDR1 DFQATT and CDR2 SNEGSKA (reference sequence). CDR3 sequence reads: CSASAPTGLVYGYTF. The DNA of the CDR3 is TGCAGTGCTAGTGCACCGACAGGGTTGGTCTATGGCTACACCTTC.

This clone was observed a handful of times. V usage is TRBV9 and J usage is TRBJ2-5; D is possibly TRBD1 (5 bases). V was clipped by 0 bases and J by 2 bases, with 8 bases between them. The CDR3 extends over 14 amino acids. Germline V lookup: CDR1 SGDLS, CDR2 YYNGEE. CDR3 amino acids: CASSVGSGQETQYF. CDR3 in DNA: TGTGCCAGCAGCGTAGGGTCAGGGCAAGAGACCCAGTACTTC.

The V gene is TRBV18, the J gene TRBJ2-7; possibly TRBD2 for D (5 bases). The germline V gene encodes CDR1 KGHSH and CDR2 LQKENI. The length of the CDR3 is 13 residues. Deletions cut 3 bases from V and 2 bases from J, with 8 bases between. CDR3 sequence: CASSPGVPYEQYF. The CDR3 DNA is TGTGCCAGCTCACCCGGGGTCCCCTACGAGCAGTACTTC.

V and J are TRBV28 and TRBJ1-6; no clear D. The CDR3 runs to 15 residues. The V and J ends lost 7 bases and 4 bases respectively, with 14 bases between them. Germline CDR1 reads MDHEN; CDR2 reads SYDVKM. The CDR3 bases are TGTGCCAGCACCTCTCTCCCGGGGTATAATTCACCCCTCCACTTT. Its protein product is CASTSLPGYNSPLHF. The whole variable domain, remainder taken from reference TRBV28 and TRBJ1-6, is DVKVTQSSRYLVKRTGEKVFLECVQDMDHENMFWYRQDPGLGLRLIYFSYDVKMKEKGDIPEGYSVSREKKERFSLILESASTNQTSMYLCASTSLPGYNSPLHFGNGTRLTVT.

J is TRBJ2-3 and V is TRBV9, with 8 bases identical to TRBD1. In germline, CDR1 is SGDLS, CDR2 YYNGEE. The CDR3 has 15 amino acids. J was trimmed by 4 bases and V by 0 bases; bases with no gene match: 4. As DNA, the CDR3 is TGTGCCAGCAGCGTAGGGACAGGGTGGCCAGATACGCAGTATTTT. Protein product: CASSVGTGWPDTQYF.

The rearrangement uses TRBV4-2 and TRBJ1-2; no firm D call. This CDR3 region has 16 residues. Deletions cut 0 bases from V and 0 bases from J, with 11 bases between. In germline, CDR1 is LGHNA, CDR2 YNFKEQ. The CDR3 DNA reads as TGTGCCAGCAGCCAAGATCGGGTTAGCACTAACTATGGCTACACCTTC. Translated, it gives CASSQDRVSTNYGYTF.

The gene calls are TRBV14 and TRBJ1-1; 9 nucleotides line up with TRBD1. The CDR3 has 14 residues. The junction had 7 bases not matched to a gene; V was cut back by 5 bases and J by 6 bases. Germline V gene lookup returns CDR1 SGHDN and CDR2 FVKESK. CDR3 in DNA: TGTGCCAGCAGCGAACAGGGGGCTGCGGCTGAAGCTTTCTTT. The encoded protein is CASSEQGAAAEAFF.

This clone was observed a single time. At one end the junction does not follow the germline gene, possibly because of a read error. The chain uses TRBV7-2 and TRBJ1-1; 7 bases align to TRBD1. Per the germline V gene, CDR1 is SGHTA and CDR2 is FQGNSA. CDR3 length equals 15 residues. CDR3 amino acids: CANSRNRGASTEAFF. In DNA form, the CDR3 reads TGTGCCAACAGCCGGAACAGGGGCGCCAGTACTGAAGCTTTCTTT.

V and J are TRBV5-6 and TRBJ2-7; TRBD2 agrees at 7 bases. V dropped 5 bases and J dropped 0; count of bases not matched to a gene: 20. Germline values: CDR1 SGHDT, CDR2 YYEEEE. This CDR3 contains 19 residues. The CDR3 bases are TGTGCCAGCAGTTCGGGATTAGGGACTACCGAAAGAGTCTCCTACGAGCAGTACTTC. The encoded protein is CASSSGLGTTERVSYEQYF. Together with reference TRBV5-6 and TRBJ2-7, the CDR3 gives the full variable domain: DAGVTQSPTHLIKTRGQQVTLRCSPKSGHDTVSWYQQALGQGPQFIFQYYEEEERQRGNFPDRFSGHQFPNYSSELNVNALLLGDSALYLCASSSGLGTTERVSYEQYFGPGTRLTVT.

The chain has TRBV29-1 and TRBJ1-4; the match to TRBD1 covers 7 bases. The CDR3 is 13 amino acids. Trimming took 3 bases from V and 2 from J; bases not matched to a gene: 0. Germline V gives CDR1 SQVTM, CDR2 ANQGSEA. DNA of the CDR3: TGCAGCGTTGAGGGACAGACTAATGAAAAACTGTTTTTT. Translating it yields CSVEGQTNEKLFF.

The chain couples TRBV27 to TRBJ2-3, with 7 bases that match TRBD2. V was pared by 5 bases and J by 1 base, with 6 bases of the junction left unmatched. CDR3 size: 15 residues. The germline gives CDR1 MNHEY, CDR2 SMNVEV (reference sequence). CDR3: CASSHSGAGTDTQYF. DNA of the CDR3: TGTGCCAGCAGTCACAGCGGGGCCGGCACAGATACGCAGTATTTT.

The J gene is TRBJ2-7, the V gene TRBV28; 7 positions match TRBD2. This CDR3 region has 17 residues. Germline CDR1 reads MDHEN; CDR2 reads SYDVKM. Trimming cost V 6 bases and J 0 bases; bases outside gene matches: 14. In DNA, the CDR3 is TGTGCCAGCAGGACCCCTCTACTAGCGCCAAGCTCCTACGAGCAGTACTTC. Its translation: CASRTPLLAPSSYEQYF.

The V gene is TRBV4-2, the J gene TRBJ1-6; D is ambiguous. Per germline, CDR1 LGHNA and CDR2 YNFKEQ. This CDR3 comprises 16 residues. With 7 bases removed from V and 3 bases from J, the gap between germline ends came to 16 bases. The CDR3 spells CASTPDFLNYNSPLHF. For the CDR3, the DNA is TGTGCCAGCACCCCGGACTTCCTGAACTATAATTCACCCCTCCACTTT.

The chain couples TRBV29-1 to TRBJ2-1, with D perhaps TRBD2 (6 bases). Deletions cut 0 bases from V and 0 bases from J, with 9 bases between. The CDR3 length is 15 residues. Germline V gene lookup returns CDR1 SQVTM and CDR2 ANQGSEA. The CDR3 sequence is CSVEDTGSSYNEQFF. In nucleotides, the CDR3 is TGCAGCGTTGAAGATACCGGGAGCTCCTACAATGAGCAGTTCTTC.

The chain uses TRBV6-1 and TRBJ2-1, with a tentative D call TRBD1 (5 bases). Germline CDR1 reads MNHNS; CDR2 reads SASEGT. The CDR3 length is 14 residues. V was pared by 3 bases and J by 10 bases, with 16 bases between. The CDR3 DNA reads as TGTGCCAGCAGTGAGTGGACCGGCCCAGGGGAGCAGTTCTTC. This codes for CASSEWTGPGEQFF.

The chain employs TRBV18 and TRBJ2-1; a possible D gene is TRBD1 (6 bases). The CDR3 covers 14 residues. From germline, CDR1 is KGHSH and CDR2 LQKENI. V was clipped by 6 bases and J by 4 bases, with 13 bases between them. The CDR3 loop is CASSGGGQYNEQFF. Written as DNA, the CDR3 is TGTGCCAGCTCCGGTGGGGGCCAATACAATGAGCAGTTCTTC.